A selection of T cell receptor beta chains follows, all from one sample in a study of early T cells in non-severe SARS-CoV-2 infection. TCRdb fed the 5' RACE reads into MiXCR, producing one record per CDR3 protein. The repertoire holds about 68,000 distinct CDR3 sequences, with 12% as singletons. Sequencing was performed on whole blood. Receptor source: an adult who was a healthcare worker with PCR-confirmed SARS-CoV-2 infection or an uninfected control (not recorded which). Both conserved end residues are part of each CDR3. The order of the fields is CDR3 DNA, CDR3 protein, V gene, D gene, J gene, clone size. A D gene is named only where the DNA matches it firmly. Clone size is given for some rows only: seen once, a few or many times, or a class if the clone is expanded.

CDR3nt: TGTGCCAGCAGCCCTCCGTCGGGCTCTGGAAACACCATATATTTT; CDR3aa: CASSPPSGSGNTIYF; v_gene: TRBV3-1; d_gene: .; j_gene: TRBJ1-3; abundance: .
CDR3nt: TGTGCCAGCAGCCAAGCCGGATCACGATTGATTTACGAGCAGTACTTC; CDR3aa: CASSQAGSRLIYEQYF; v_gene: TRBV14; d_gene: .; j_gene: TRBJ2-7; abundance: many
CDR3nt: TGTGCCAGCAGCCAAGACACATGCTCCCTGACTTTC; CDR3aa: CASSQDTCSLTF; v_gene: TRBV3-1; d_gene: .; j_gene: TRBJ2-6; abundance: .
CDR3nt: TGCAGTGCTAGGGACAGGGGATTGTCTGAAAAACTGTTTTTT; CDR3aa: CSARDRGLSEKLFF; v_gene: TRBV20-1; d_gene: TRBD1; j_gene: TRBJ1-4; abundance: .
CDR3nt: TGCAGCGCCGGGACGGACGCGAACACCGGGGAGCTGTTTTTT; CDR3aa: CSAGTDANTGELFF; v_gene: TRBV29-1; d_gene: .; j_gene: TRBJ2-2; abundance: .
CDR3nt: TGTGCCAGCAGCCCACAGAGCGGGGGGACAGATACGCAGTATTTT; CDR3aa: CASSPQSGGTDTQYF; v_gene: TRBV7-2; d_gene: TRBD2; j_gene: TRBJ2-3; abundance: .
CDR3nt: TGTGCCACCAGTGATAAACAGGGGCCAGGCAACAATGAGCAGTTCTTC; CDR3aa: CATSDKQGPGNNEQFF; v_gene: TRBV24-1; d_gene: TRBD1; j_gene: TRBJ2-1; abundance: many
CDR3nt: TGTGCCAGCAGCTCTATATCTAGCGGGGGCTACAATGAGCAGTTCTTC; CDR3aa: CASSSISSGGYNEQFF; v_gene: TRBV11-2; d_gene: TRBD2; j_gene: TRBJ2-1; abundance: many
CDR3nt: TGTGCCAGCAGCCAAGATGGGTTGCTAGCGGGGGGAGCCAAAAACATTCAGTACTTC; CDR3aa: CASSQDGLLAGGAKNIQYF; v_gene: TRBV4-2; d_gene: TRBD2; j_gene: TRBJ2-4; abundance: few
CDR3nt: TGCGCCAGCAGCTTGTCTGGACATACCACAGATACGCAGTATTTT; CDR3aa: CASSLSGHTTDTQYF; v_gene: TRBV5-1; d_gene: .; j_gene: TRBJ2-3; abundance: .
CDR3nt: TGTGCCAGCAGCTTAGTCATGGGGGACACCTACGAGCAGTACTTC; CDR3aa: CASSLVMGDTYEQYF; v_gene: TRBV7-2; d_gene: .; j_gene: TRBJ2-7; abundance: .
CDR3nt: TGTGCCAGTAGTCACCAAAGACTGACATATGGTGGCTACACCTTC; CDR3aa: CASSHQRLTYGGYTF; v_gene: TRBV19; d_gene: .; j_gene: TRBJ1-2; abundance: many
CDR3nt: TGCAGCGTTGGACAGCTCTCCAGGGGGGACACTGAAGCTTTCTTT; CDR3aa: CSVGQLSRGDTEAFF; v_gene: TRBV29-1; d_gene: TRBD1; j_gene: TRBJ1-1; abundance: many
CDR3nt: TGCAGCGCCGCGAGGGGCAATCGAGAGACCCAGTACTTC; CDR3aa: CSAARGNRETQYF; v_gene: TRBV29-1; d_gene: .; j_gene: TRBJ2-5; abundance: many
CDR3nt: TGTGCCAGCAGCTTAGGTTTCCAGGACCCTGCTGCTCCCTCCTACGAGCAGTACTTC; CDR3aa: CASSLGFQDPAAPSYEQYF; v_gene: TRBV11-2; d_gene: .; j_gene: TRBJ2-7; abundance: many
CDR3nt: TGCGCCAGCAGCCCGATGGGTTTAAGCGGGGGGGTCTACGAGCAGTACTTC; CDR3aa: CASSPMGLSGGVYEQYF; v_gene: TRBV4-3; d_gene: TRBD2; j_gene: TRBJ2-7; abundance: many
CDR3nt: TGTGCCAGCAGTTTAGCGCGAAAGGGGGTGGCGGATACGCAGTATTTT; CDR3aa: CASSLARKGVADTQYF; v_gene: TRBV12-3/TRBV12-4; d_gene: .; j_gene: TRBJ2-3; abundance: few
CDR3nt: TGTGCCAGCAGCGTCCCGGATGTGGGCAATCAGCCCCAGCATTTT; CDR3aa: CASSVPDVGNQPQHF; v_gene: TRBV7-2; d_gene: .; j_gene: TRBJ1-5; abundance: .
CDR3nt: TGTGCCAGCACCGCGGGGGTCGGGTTGACTAATGAAAAACTGTTTTTT; CDR3aa: CASTAGVGLTNEKLFF; v_gene: TRBV6-5; d_gene: .; j_gene: TRBJ1-4; abundance: few
CDR3nt: TGTGCCAGCAGTTTTTCTGGGAGATCCAACTATGGCTACACCTTC; CDR3aa: CASSFSGRSNYGYTF; v_gene: TRBV12-3/TRBV12-4; d_gene: .; j_gene: TRBJ1-2; abundance: many
CDR3nt: TGTGCCTGGAGCGACGGACGGGGAAACACCATATATTTT; CDR3aa: CAWSDGRGNTIYF; v_gene: TRBV30; d_gene: .; j_gene: TRBJ1-3; abundance: .
CDR3nt: TGTGCCTGGAGCGTGGGTGGCGGGGTCTATTCACCCCTCCACTTT; CDR3aa: CAWSVGGGVYSPLHF; v_gene: TRBV30; d_gene: .; j_gene: TRBJ1-6; abundance: few
CDR3nt: TGTGCCAGCAGCCAAGACCCTGGGACAGGCTATGGCTACACCTTC; CDR3aa: CASSQDPGTGYGYTF; v_gene: TRBV4-2; d_gene: TRBD1; j_gene: TRBJ1-2; abundance: few
CDR3nt: TGCAGTGCTAGCTCCCCTTCGGGGGCCCAGTACTTC; CDR3aa: CSASSPSGAQYF; v_gene: TRBV20-1; d_gene: .; j_gene: TRBJ2-5; abundance: .
CDR3nt: TGCAGCGTGGGAGGACAGGGGGCAGGCGGGACCCAGTACTTC; CDR3aa: CSVGGQGAGGTQYF; v_gene: TRBV29-1; d_gene: TRBD1; j_gene: TRBJ2-5; abundance: many
CDR3nt: TGTGCCAGCTCACCACCGGCCAGGACTTATGGCTACACCTTC; CDR3aa: CASSPPARTYGYTF; v_gene: TRBV18; d_gene: .; j_gene: TRBJ1-2; abundance: .
CDR3nt: TGTGCCACCAGCAGAGATTTCCAGCCCCAGCATTTT; CDR3aa: CATSRDFQPQHF; v_gene: TRBV15; d_gene: .; j_gene: TRBJ1-5; abundance: few
CDR3nt: TGTGCCAGCAGTCTAACGCCCGTGGCTAATGAAAAACTGTTTTTT; CDR3aa: CASSLTPVANEKLFF; v_gene: TRBV28; d_gene: .; j_gene: TRBJ1-4; abundance: .
CDR3nt: TGCGCCAGCAGCCAAGATAGGAGGGGGGCGAACACAGATACGCAGTATTTT; CDR3aa: CASSQDRRGANTDTQYF; v_gene: TRBV4-1; d_gene: .; j_gene: TRBJ2-3; abundance: many
CDR3nt: TGCAGTGCTGAATCGGGGTCTCGGAGGAGCTACACCTTC; CDR3aa: CSAESGSRRSYTF; v_gene: TRBV20-1; d_gene: .; j_gene: TRBJ1-2; abundance: many
CDR3nt: TGTGCCATCACTAGACAGGGACCCAACTATGGCTACACCTTC; CDR3aa: CAITRQGPNYGYTF; v_gene: TRBV10-3; d_gene: TRBD1; j_gene: TRBJ1-2; abundance: once
CDR3nt: TGTGCCAGCAGCTACGGAGGGGGTCTCGGAAAAGAGACCCAGTACTTC; CDR3aa: CASSYGGGLGKETQYF; v_gene: TRBV11-2; d_gene: .; j_gene: TRBJ2-5; abundance: many
CDR3nt: TGTGCCAGCACCCTAACAGGGGCCAAAGCTTTCTTT; CDR3aa: CASTLTGAKAFF; v_gene: TRBV12-3/TRBV12-4; d_gene: TRBD1; j_gene: TRBJ1-1; abundance: many
CDR3nt: TGCAGTGCTCGAGGGGGTAAGCGGGGGACCCCCTACGAGCAGTACTTC; CDR3aa: CSARGGKRGTPYEQYF; v_gene: TRBV20-1; d_gene: TRBD2; j_gene: TRBJ2-7; abundance: few
CDR3nt: TGTGCCAGCAGTTCCACGGACGGTTCCCTCCATGGAAACACCATATATTTT; CDR3aa: CASSSTDGSLHGNTIYF; v_gene: TRBV28; d_gene: .; j_gene: TRBJ1-3; abundance: many
CDR3nt: TGCGCCAGCAGTCCCGACAGGGGAGCCACCATATATTTT; CDR3aa: CASSPDRGATIYF; v_gene: TRBV10-1; d_gene: TRBD1; j_gene: TRBJ1-3; abundance: .
CDR3nt: TGTGCCAGCAGTTACTCCCGCCGGGACAGGGGTTTTAGCGGGGCCTACAATGAGCAGTTCTTC; CDR3aa: CASSYSRRDRGFSGAYNEQFF; v_gene: TRBV6-2/TRBV6-3; d_gene: TRBD1; j_gene: TRBJ2-1; abundance: many
CDR3nt: TGTGCCAGCAGCCAAGAACTCCCTAATTCACCCCTCCACTTT; CDR3aa: CASSQELPNSPLHF; v_gene: TRBV14; d_gene: .; j_gene: TRBJ1-6; abundance: many
CDR3nt: TGTGCCAGCAGCTTAGGAGGGGTGCAAGAGACCCAGTACTTC; CDR3aa: CASSLGGVQETQYF; v_gene: TRBV7-2; d_gene: .; j_gene: TRBJ2-5; abundance: few
CDR3nt: TGTGCCAGCAATCGGGGCGCGAACACCGGGGAGCTGTTTTTT; CDR3aa: CASNRGANTGELFF; v_gene: TRBV6-1; d_gene: .; j_gene: TRBJ2-2; abundance: few
CDR3nt: TGTGCCAGCAGCCGAGGACGTGGACAGAACTACGAGCAGTACTTC; CDR3aa: CASSRGRGQNYEQYF; v_gene: TRBV4-2; d_gene: .; j_gene: TRBJ2-7; abundance: .
CDR3nt: TGCAGTGCCACCCGGACTAGCGGCCTCGGGACCCAGTACTTC; CDR3aa: CSATRTSGLGTQYF; v_gene: TRBV20-1; d_gene: TRBD2; j_gene: TRBJ2-5; abundance: few
CDR3nt: TGTGCCAGCAACCCTCCCCTCGCCGGCTCAAGGACTGAAGCTTTCTTT; CDR3aa: CASNPPLAGSRTEAFF; v_gene: TRBV2; d_gene: .; j_gene: TRBJ1-1; abundance: .
CDR3nt: TGTGCCAGCAGCGGACCCGTTAGCAGGGGGCGCAAAAACATTCAGTACTTC; CDR3aa: CASSGPVSRGRKNIQYF; v_gene: TRBV7-9; d_gene: TRBD1; j_gene: TRBJ2-4; abundance: .
CDR3nt: TGTGCCAGCAGTCCGACAGGAATTTCCTATGGCTACACCTTC; CDR3aa: CASSPTGISYGYTF; v_gene: TRBV2; d_gene: .; j_gene: TRBJ1-2; abundance: few
CDR3nt: TGCGCCAGCAGCGCTATTCCTAGACTAGCTGGGGAGACCCAGTACTTC; CDR3aa: CASSAIPRLAGETQYF; v_gene: TRBV5-1; d_gene: TRBD2; j_gene: TRBJ2-5; abundance: .
CDR3nt: TGTGCCAGCAGCTTGGGGGGCGCGAATGGGCAAAGTTCACCCCTCCACTTT; CDR3aa: CASSLGGANGQSSPLHF; v_gene: TRBV5-4; d_gene: .; j_gene: TRBJ1-6; abundance: .
CDR3nt: TGCAGTGCTAGCCCCCCAGCATCCTACGAGCAGTACTTC; CDR3aa: CSASPPASYEQYF; v_gene: TRBV20-1; d_gene: .; j_gene: TRBJ2-7; abundance: .
CDR3nt: TGTGCCAGCAGCCTCAGGTGGGGGGGCCGCAATGAGCAGTTCTTC; CDR3aa: CASSLRWGGRNEQFF; v_gene: TRBV7-6; d_gene: .; j_gene: TRBJ2-1; abundance: many